What follows are 9 T cell receptor beta chains derived from one specimen sequenced in a study of blood T cell repertoires in COVID-19 (dated by TCRdb to the early 2020s). Libraries were made using the immunoSEQ multiplex PCR assay. This immuneACCESS table, as held by TCRdb, lists in-frame sequences with V and J called but not all clones. Of the missing ones, under half trace to an unresolved V gene in checked studies; the others have no known cause. This sample gives about 480,000 clones in total; more than 70% of them show up just once. Roughly an eighth of the sample is in the top ten clones. Sequencing was carried out using peripheral blood. These TCRs come from a woman between 50 and 59 years old with COVID-19, enrolled during active disease.

The chain couples TRBV4-1 to TRBJ2-3; 8 bases are a match to TRBD2. Losses at the gene ends were 1 base for V and 3 bases for J; bases not matched to a gene: 3. This CDR3 has 15 amino acids. CDR1 is MGHRA, CDR2 YSYEKL, per germline. The CDR3 nucleotides are TGCGCCAGCAGCCAAGTCGCGGGGGGAACAGATACGCAGTATTTT. Translation gives CASSQVAGGTDTQYF.

The chain combines TRBV2 with TRBJ1-6, with no clear D. The CDR3 covers 15 residues. Germline lookup yields CDR1 SNHLY and CDR2 FYNNEI. V was shortened by 4 bases and J by 7 bases, with 14 bases between the two germline ends. Here the CDR3 DNA reads TGTGCCAGCAGTGGCCCCGGAGCCAAAAATTCACCCCTCCACTTT. It encodes CASSGPGAKNSPLHF.

The genes are TRBV18 and TRBJ1-4; D is perhaps TRBD1 (5 bases). Per germline, CDR1 KGHSH and CDR2 LQKENI. The CDR3 covers 17 residues. Trimming stripped 3 bases from V and 4 bases from J, with 18 bases between. The DNA for the CDR3 is TGTGCCAGCTCACCCTCGCCGGGACTCCTAAATAATGAAAAACTGTTTTTT. Encoded protein: CASSPSPGLLNNEKLFF. The complete variable domain, with remaining parts taken from reference TRBV18 and TRBJ1-4, reads NAGVMQNPRHLVRRRGQEARLRCSPMKGHSHVYWYRQLPEEGLKFMVYLQKENIIDESGMPKERFSAEFPKEGPSILRIQQVVRGDSAAYFCASSPSPGLLNNEKLFFGSGTQLSVL.

This rearrangement joins TRBV5-1 to TRBJ2-7; 8 positions match TRBD2. The CDR3 runs to 15 residues. Looked up from germline, CDR1 is SGHRS and CDR2 is YFSETQ. V lost 4 bases and J lost 1; bases outside the gene matches: 7. In nucleotides, the CDR3 is TGCGCCAGCAGCCCCATTGGCGGGGGGTCCTACGAGCAGTACTTC. This translates into CASSPIGGGSYEQYF.

The chain has TRBV27 and TRBJ1-5; D might be TRBD1 (5 bases). V was cut by 6 bases and J by 7 bases, with 16 bases left in between. This CDR3 is 14 amino acids long. CDR1 and CDR2 from the germline V gene are MNHEY and SMNVEV (reference sequence). CDR3 in amino acids: CASRPSGENQPQHF. CDR3 coding DNA: TGTGCCAGCAGACCTTCGGGGGAGAACCAGCCCCAGCATTTT.

The chain recombines TRBV6-1 with TRBJ1-1; TRBD1 might be the D (5 bases). With 0 bases removed from V and 0 bases from J, the gap between germline ends came to 20 bases. The CDR3 consists of 19 residues. In germline, CDR1 is MNHNS, CDR2 SASEGT. The CDR3 DNA is TGTGCCAGCAGTGAAGCGGTCTTACAGTTAGGGGTCATGAACACTGAAGCTTTCTTT. Translated, it gives CASSEAVLQLGVMNTEAFF.

The CDR3 here is CASSLSGWQGLSGANVLTF. As DNA, the CDR3 is TGTGCCAGCAGCTTGTCTGGGTGGCAGGGTCTCTCTGGGGCCAACGTCCTGACTTTC. The rearrangement joins TRBV7-2 to TRBJ2-6, with a possible D match to TRBD1 (5 bases). Germline V gives CDR1 SGHTA, CDR2 FQGNSA. CDR3 size: 19 residues. Trimming left V 3 bases short and J 0 bases short, with 18 bases between. Using reference TRBV7-2 and TRBJ2-6 for the parts outside the CDR3, the full variable domain is GAGVSQSPSNKVTEKGKDVELRCDPISGHTALYWYRQSLGQGLEFLIYFQGNSAPDKSGLPSDRFSAERTGGSVSTLTIQRTQQEDSAVYLCASSLSGWQGLSGANVLTFGAGSRLTVL.

This clone appeared once. The chain has TRBV19 and TRBJ2-5; 9 nucleotides line up with TRBD1. This CDR3 spans 13 amino acids. The V and J ends lost 6 bases and 5 bases, in that order; junction bases with no gene match: 4. The germline gives CDR1 LNHDA, CDR2 SQIVND (reference sequence). This chain's CDR3 is CASSQQGAETQYF. CDR3 DNA: TGTGCCAGTAGCCAACAGGGGGCTGAGACCCAGTACTTC.

Concerning this clone itself: Other DNA sequences in the sample encode the same CDR3. This chain uses TRBV6-5 with TRBJ2-7; TRBD1 is a possible D gene (6 bases). This CDR3 spans 14 amino acids. Trimming left V 8 bases short and J 0 bases short, with 14 bases between. Germline assignment: CDR1 MNHEY and CDR2 SVGAGI. CDR3 protein: CASSLGTSSYEQYF. DNA of the CDR3: TGTGCCAGCTCCCTCGGGACATCCTCCTACGAGCAGTACTTC.